These 13 T cell receptor beta chains came from one sample sequenced in a study of blood T cell repertoires in COVID-19. Method: immunoSEQ multiplex PCR; TCRdb's copy keeps in-frame clones and lacks some. This sample carries about 400,000 clones, around nine tenths of them seen once, and the ten largest clones take under 3%. Sequencing was done on a sample of peripheral blood. All receptors come from a human donor in a cohort sampled during active COVID-19.

The CDR3 is CASRDRGRNTEAFF. CDR3 sequence (DNA): TGTGCCAGCAGGGACAGGGGAAGGAACACTGAAGCTTTCTTT. The chain has TRBV6-5 and TRBJ1-1; 9 bases are a match to TRBD1. This CDR3 spans 14 amino acids. J gave up 1 base and V 6 bases, and 3 bases lay outside the gene matches. CDR1 and CDR2 from the germline V gene are MNHEY and SVGAGI.

The V gene is TRBV20-1, the J gene TRBJ2-3; TRBD2 agrees at 7 bases. This CDR3 spans 14 amino acids. J lost 1 base, V lost 3 bases, and 4 bases had no gene match. Germline V CDR1 and CDR2: DFQATT, SNEGSKA (reference sequence). CDR3: CSASWLAGTDTQYF. CDR3 coding DNA: TGCAGTGCTAGTTGGCTAGCGGGCACAGATACGCAGTATTTT.

This chain's CDR3 is CASSQALTGYAEQFF. CDR3 in DNA: TGCGCCAGCAGCCAAGCTCTTACAGGTTACGCTGAGCAGTTCTTC. V usage is TRBV4-1 and J usage is TRBJ2-1, with a possible D match to TRBD1 (5 bases). The CDR3 contains 15 residues. Germline CDR1 is MGHRA and CDR2 is YSYEKL. V gave up 1 base and J gave up 9 bases, with 16 bases separating them.

The chain is built from TRBV25-1 and TRBJ2-3, with a possible D match to TRBD1 (6 bases). Per the germline V gene, CDR1 is MGHDK and CDR2 is SYGVNS. The V gene lost 3 bases and the J gene lost 8 bases, with 15 bases spanning the gap. The CDR3 spans 14 residues. This chain's CDR3 is CASSEGHLVGTQYF. CDR3 coding DNA: TGTGCCAGCAGTGAGGGACATTTAGTCGGTACGCAGTATTTT.

The rearrangement links TRBV2 to TRBJ1-2, with D uncertain. V was pared by 2 bases and J by 3 bases, with 13 bases between. Germline CDR1 reads SNHLY; CDR2 reads FYNNEI. This CDR3 is built from 15 residues. Here the CDR3 reads CASSERGGAYYGYTF. The CDR3 bases are TGTGCCAGCAGTGAACGGGGTGGAGCCTACTATGGCTACACCTTC.

This clone was detected once. The chain combines TRBV6-6 with TRBJ1-6, with 12 nucleotides matching TRBD1. Germline CDR1 reads MNHNY; CDR2 reads SVGAGI (reference sequence). This CDR3 spans 15 amino acids. V lost 6 bases to trimming and J lost 8 bases; unmatched junction nucleotides: 5. The CDR3 loop is CASRGTGGDYSPLHF. The CDR3 bases are TGTGCCAGCAGGGGGACAGGGGGCGACTATTCACCCCTCCACTTT.

The J gene is TRBJ2-1, the V gene TRBV20-1; tentatively, D is TRBD2 (6 bases). With 3 bases removed from V and 3 bases from J, the gap between germline ends came to 12 bases. CDR3 length equals 14 residues. The germline gives CDR1 DFQATT, CDR2 SNEGSKA (reference sequence). This chain's CDR3 is CSASGRDDYNEQFF. The CDR3 nucleotides are TGCAGTGCTAGTGGGCGGGATGACTACAATGAGCAGTTCTTC.

The V gene is TRBV6-5, the J gene TRBJ1-4, with D uncertain. V was trimmed by 6 bases and J by 0 bases, leaving 8 bases between them. The V gene's germline CDR1 is MNHEY and CDR2 SVGAGI. The CDR3 loop spans 14 amino acids. This CDR3 is CASREEATNEKLFF. The CDR3 nucleotides read TGTGCCAGCAGGGAGGAAGCAACTAATGAAAAACTGTTTTTT.

The V gene is TRBV2, the J gene TRBJ2-7; weak D call: TRBD2 (6 bases). This CDR3 is built from 13 residues. CDR1 is SNHLY, CDR2 FYNNEI, per germline. V lost 5 bases and J 7 bases, leaving 15 bases between the germline ends. The CDR3 DNA is TGTGCCAGCAGTTCCGGGATTGGGGGGGAGCAGTACTTC. Its protein is CASSSGIGGEQYF.

This clone was counted only a few times. The V and J genes are TRBV15 and TRBJ1-2; D gene unclear. This CDR3 is built from 15 residues. CDR1 is LNHNV and CDR2 is YYDKDF in the germline V gene (reference sequence). Trimming removed 0 bases from V and 0 bases from J, with 8 bases in between. The chain's CDR3 is CATSRETGSNYGYTF. The CDR3 nucleotides read TGTGCCACCAGCAGAGAAACGGGTTCTAACTATGGCTACACCTTC.

This chain uses TRBV10-2 with TRBJ2-2; D remains ambiguous. Trimming took 8 bases from V and 1 from J, leaving 11 bases between them. Germline V gene sequence: CDR1 WSHSY, CDR2 SAAADI. The CDR3 has 14 amino acids. CDR3 coding DNA: TGCGCCAGCCGCCCAACGGGGAACACCGGGGAGCTGTTTTTT. It yields the protein CASRPTGNTGELFF.

The chain is built from TRBV27 and TRBJ2-5; tentative D call: TRBD2 (5 bases). Trimming removed 4 bases from V and 5 bases from J, with 11 bases in between. CDR3 length: 13 amino acids. The germline gives CDR1 MNHEY, CDR2 SMNVEV (reference sequence). The CDR3 here is CASSSHPGETQYF. Here the CDR3 DNA reads TGTGCCAGCAGTTCACACCCGGGGGAGACCCAGTACTTC.

The V and J genes are TRBV7-3 and TRBJ1-2; the match to TRBD1 covers 7 bases. The CDR3 covers 13 residues. V lost 8 bases to trimming and J lost 4 bases; unmatched junction nucleotides: 7. CDR1 and CDR2 (germline): SGHTA, FQGTGA. CDR3 loop: CASDLGQLYGYTF. The CDR3, as DNA: TGTGCCAGCGATCTGGGACAGCTCTATGGCTACACCTTC.